The 22 T cell receptor beta chains in this list originate from one sample, sequenced in a study of blood T cells in healthy people across ages. Sample-barcoded 5' priming and a J-beta primer mix drove a second PCR of about 7 to 12 cycles. TCRdb itself ran the 5' RACE reads through MiXCR, one entry per CDR3 protein. The sample records around 1,000,000 distinct CDR3 sequences, approximately 25% being singletons. These same records also appear under a second study, on T cells of mothers and their children.

Sequencing was done on a sample of blood. These receptors all come from a girl aged 2-10 years in good health.

This chain links TRBV5-4 with TRBJ2-5; D unclear. The J call is doubtful: the DNA matches TRBJ2-7 better. The CDR3 spans 14 residues. Per the germline V gene, CDR1 is SGHNT and CDR2 is YYREEE (reference sequence). CDR3 protein: CASSLGQNPFEQYF. The CDR3 coding sequence is TGTGCCAGCAGCTTGGGGCAGAACCCTTTCGAGCAGTACTTC.

The chain combines TRBV7-2 with TRBJ2-3; 11 positions agree with TRBD2. CDR1 and CDR2 from the germline V gene are SGHTA and FQGNSA. The CDR3 runs to 14 residues. With 1 base clipped from V and 8 bases from J, the junction kept 2 bases outside the gene matches. The CDR3 DNA sequence: TGTGCCAGCAGCTTAGTAGCGGGGGGGCGTACGCAGTATTTT. As protein: CASSLVAGGRTQYF.

The rearrangement links TRBV7-9 to TRBJ2-7; D not resolved. The V end was cut by 4 bases, the J end by 4 bases, with 14 bases between. CDR1 is SEHNR and CDR2 is FQNEAQ in the germline V gene (reference sequence). The CDR3 spans 14 residues. This chain's CDR3 is CASSWTIKGYEQYF. CDR3 coding DNA: TGTGCCAGCAGCTGGACGATTAAGGGATACGAGCAGTACTTC.

This clonotype turned up a few times. The chain links TRBV29-1 to TRBJ2-1; 9 bases fit TRBD2. V shed 7 bases, J shed 7 bases, and the junction held 8 bases outside the gene matches. Germline V gene lookup returns CDR1 SQVTM and CDR2 ANQGSEA. The CDR3 totals 13 residues. As DNA, the CDR3 is TGCAGCGCTTTAGCGGGAGACAATAATGAGCAGTTCTTC. This sequence encodes CSALAGDNNEQFF.

This clonotype was seen more than once but under ten times. The V and J genes are TRBV5-1 and TRBJ2-5, with 7 bases fitting TRBD2. The CDR3 is 14 residues long. V dropped 4 bases and J dropped 1; count of bases not matched to a gene: 4. Germline CDR1 and CDR2: SGHRS and YFSETQ. CDR3 nucleotide sequence: TGCGCCAGCAGCGAAAGCGGGATCCAAGAGACCCAGTACTTC. It translates to CASSESGIQETQYF.

This clonotype has just a few counts. This chain joins TRBV3-1 and TRBJ2-1; tentatively, D is TRBD2 (6 bases). The closer fit of TRBJ2-7 to the DNA end suggests the J call may be wrong. Per the germline V gene, CDR1 is LGHDT and CDR2 is YNNKEL (reference sequence). This CDR3 is 15 amino acids long. CDR3 in amino acids: CASSQEPRGFYEQYF. The CDR3 coding sequence is TGTGCCAGCAGCCAAGAACCCCGGGGGTTCTACGAGCAGTACTTC.

In this sample, this clonotype turned up a few times. The V and J genes are TRBV6-8 and TRBJ2-4; 7 bases fit TRBD1. The V gene end was trimmed by 7 bases and the J gene end by 1 base; junction bases not matched to a gene: 16. Looked up from germline, CDR1 is MNHGY and CDR2 is SAAAGT. This CDR3 region has 18 residues. Here the CDR3 DNA reads TGTGCCAGCACCACCATATGGCGACAGGGACGGGCCAAAAACATTCAGTACTTC. Translated: CASTTIWRQGRAKNIQYF.

The rearrangement uses TRBV18 and TRBJ2-3; D uncertain. CDR1 is KGHSH and CDR2 is LQKENI in the germline V gene. The CDR3 has 15 residues. V dropped 0 bases and J dropped 0 bases, with 7 bases sitting between them. The CDR3 spells CASSPPASSTDTQYF. The CDR3 DNA reads TGTGCCAGCTCACCACCGGCCAGCAGCACAGATACGCAGTATTTT.

In this sample, this clonotype turned up a few times. DNA for the CDR3: TGCAGTGCTAGAGGGACAGACAACACCGGGGAGCTGTTTTTT. Translating it yields CSARGTDNTGELFF. The V and J genes are TRBV20-1 and TRBJ2-2, with a weak D call TRBD1 (6 bases). This CDR3 comprises 14 residues. The V gene lost 1 base and the J gene lost 2 bases, with 8 bases spanning the gap. In germline, CDR1 is DFQATT, CDR2 SNEGSKA (reference sequence).

The rearrangement joins TRBV28 to TRBJ2-1; D gene uncertain. The germline CDR1 and CDR2 sequences are MDHEN and SYDVKM. Trimming took 3 bases from V and 6 from J, leaving 18 bases between them. CDR3 length equals 16 residues. CDR3 loop: CASSFRPKRVSNEQFF. The CDR3 coding sequence is TGTGCCAGCAGTTTCAGACCTAAACGGGTGAGCAATGAGCAGTTCTTC.

The chain has TRBV10-1 and TRBJ2-3; no clear D. The CDR3 spans 14 residues. The V gene's germline CDR1 is WNHNN and CDR2 SYGVQD (reference sequence). Trimming stripped 10 bases from V and 5 bases from J, with 19 bases between. CDR3 sequence: CATSRRELQDTQYF. The CDR3 nucleotides read TGCGCCACCTCTCGAAGGGAACTACAAGATACGCAGTATTTT.

The V and J genes are TRBV11-2 and TRBJ1-4; 7 bases map to TRBD1. From germline, CDR1 is SGHAT and CDR2 FQNNGV. CDR3 length equals 17 residues. V lost 0 bases and J lost 6; bases outside the gene matches: 10. This CDR3 is CASSLEPGTVRYEKLFF. The CDR3 DNA reads TGTGCCAGCAGCTTAGAGCCCGGGACAGTGCGGTATGAAAAACTGTTTTTT.

As DNA, the CDR3 is TGTGCCAGCGGCCCTAGTTATCAGGGGGCGCGTCCCTACGAGCAGTACTTC. The encoded protein is CASGPSYQGARPYEQYF. The rearrangement joins TRBV6-1 to TRBJ2-7, with TRBD1 identical over 8 bases. Germline assignment: CDR1 MNHNS and CDR2 SASEGT. CDR3 size: 17 residues. V shed 8 bases and J 2 bases; nucleotides not matched to a gene: 17.

The rearrangement uses TRBV12-3 or TRBV12-4 and TRBJ2-1; possibly TRBD2 for D (6 bases). Trimming took off 7 bases at V and 8 bases at J, with 15 bases between the two ends. This CDR3 is 13 amino acids long. CDR3 sequence reads: CASNYGTVDEQFF. Written as DNA, the CDR3 is TGTGCCAGCAACTACGGGACTGTGGATGAGCAGTTCTTC.

This clonotype turned up a few times. This rearrangement joins TRBV29-1 to TRBJ2-7, with D hard to call. The ends were cut back, 4 bases at V and 0 bases at J, with 10 bases in the middle. Looked up from germline, CDR1 is SQVTM and CDR2 is ANQGSEA. The CDR3 is made up of 13 amino acids. The chain's CDR3 is CSVVAVVSYEQYF. CDR3 DNA sequence: TGCAGCGTTGTTGCAGTTGTCTCCTACGAGCAGTACTTC.

In this sample, this clonotype turned up a few times. V is TRBV12-3 or TRBV12-4 and J is TRBJ2-5; 7 nucleotides align to TRBD2. J was trimmed by 1 base and V by 5 bases; bases with no gene match: 4. The CDR3 is 14 amino acids. Here the CDR3 reads CASSAGTIQETQYF. As DNA, the CDR3 is TGTGCCAGCAGTGCCGGGACTATCCAAGAGACCCAGTACTTC.

Concerning this clonotype: Mismatch with germline at one junction end may stem from a read error. The genes are TRBV19 and TRBJ2-2; 7 bases fit TRBD2. CDR1 and CDR2 from the germline V gene are LNHDA and SQIVND (reference sequence). The CDR3 covers 15 residues. CDR3 sequence: CASSILGGLSGELLF. CDR3 nucleotides: TGTGCCAGTTCAATATTGGGGGGGTTGTCCGGGGAGCTGCTTTTT.

This clonotype was seen a handful of times. This chain joins TRBV5-4 and TRBJ2-7, with 14 nucleotides matching TRBD2. V lost 0 bases and J lost 5; bases outside the gene matches: 1. CDR1 and CDR2 from the germline V gene are SGHNT and YYREEE (reference sequence). The CDR3 extends over 15 amino acids. The CDR3 nucleotides are TGTGCCAGCAGCTTGGAGGGACTAGCGGGAGACGAGCAGTACTTC. Protein: CASSLEGLAGDEQYF.

CDR3 residues: CASSFLPGTSYEQYF. DNA for the CDR3: TGTGCCAGCAGCTTCCTCCCCGGGACTTCCTACGAGCAGTACTTC. The chain has TRBV11-3 and TRBJ2-7, with D possibly being TRBD2 (6 bases). This CDR3 region has 15 residues. CDR1 and CDR2 from the germline V gene are SGHNT and YENEEA. The V and J ends lost 3 bases and 1 base respectively, with 13 bases between them.

This sequence joins TRBV27 and TRBJ2-4; 9 nucleotides agree with TRBD2. This CDR3 spans 18 amino acids. V gave up 5 bases and J gave up 1 base; unmatched junction bases: 12. From germline, CDR1 is MNHEY and CDR2 SMNVEV (reference sequence). The CDR3, as DNA: TGTGCCAGCAGTATGTCTAGCGGGAAAATGTGGGCCAAAAACATTCAGTACTTC. Translated, it gives CASSMSSGKMWAKNIQYF.

This clonotype was detected once. V usage is TRBV11-2 and J usage is TRBJ2-3; 13 bases fit TRBD2. The CDR3 has 16 amino acids. Germline CDR1 SGHAT, CDR2 FQNNGV. The ends lost 5 bases at V and 5 bases at J; junction bases unmatched: 7. The DNA for the CDR3 is TGTGCCAGCAGCCCTACTAGCGGGGGGGAAGAAGATACGCAGTATTTT. Translating gives CASSPTSGGEEDTQYF. Based on the CDR3 plus reference TRBV11-2 and TRBJ2-3, the full variable domain is EAGVAQSPRYKIIEKRQSVAFWCNPISGHATLYWYQQILGQGPKLLIQFQNNGVVDDSQLPKDRFSAERLKGVDSTLKIQPAKLEDSAVYLCASSPTSGGEEDTQYFGPGTRLTVL.

A remark on this clonotype: One end of the junction fails to match germline, which may point to a read error. The chain is built from TRBV28 and TRBJ1-5; 7 nucleotides align to TRBD1. The CDR3 length is 15 residues. Germline CDR1 reads MDHEN; CDR2 reads SYDVKM. CDR3 coding DNA: TGTGCCAGCAGTGGTGACAGGGAGGTTAGTCAGCCCCAGCGTTTT. Encoded protein: CASSGDREVSQPQRF.